This T cell receptor beta chain derives from a study of blood T cell repertoires in COVID-19. Background on the study: COVID-19 samples from acute and convalescent phases originated in the United States, Italy and Spain. The analysed material was cDNA or gDNA that came from T cells, B-cell-depleted T cells, or PBMCs.

Per the authors' pipeline: From reference gene primer amplification, estimates of nucleated cell counts were derived. Profiled with immunoSEQ multiplex PCR; TCRdb holds only in-frame clones, not every one. V and J calls and clone size follow that table, whereas D and trimming were derived from the DNA. The table lists about 69,000 clones, 75% to 90% of them singletons, with roughly 2% in the top ten. The germline gives CDR1 SGHAT, CDR2 FQNNGV. CDR3 length: 17 residues. Trimming took 6 bases from V and 6 from J; bases not matched to a gene: 11. Sequenced: peripheral blood. V and J are TRBV11-2 and TRBJ2-2; 12 bases fit TRBD2. The receptor was isolated from a man between 25 and 39 years old with acute or convalescent COVID-19. The CDR3 is CASRRKEGLAGPGELFF. Here the CDR3 DNA reads TGTGCCAGCAGAAGAAAAGAAGGACTAGCGGGGCCCGGGGAGCTGTTTTTT. The variable domain in full, with the rest retrieved from reference TRBV11-2 and TRBJ2-2, is EAGVAQSPRYKIIEKRQSVAFWCNPISGHATLYWYQQILGQGPKLLIQFQNNGVVDDSQLPKDRFSAERLKGVDSTLKIQPAKLEDSAVYLCASRRKEGLAGPGELFFGEGSRLTVL.